The 22 T cell receptor beta chains below come from one sample, sequenced in a study of cytomegalovirus exposure and HLA in healthy donors. The data were produced by immunoSEQ multiplex PCR, yet TCRdb's version contains in-frame clones alone and is incomplete. The sample consists of around 190,000 clones, 85% of them appearing once. The sequenced sample was PBMCs. These receptors were taken from a man younger than 35 in good health and CMV-seropositive.

In this sample, this clone turned up once. The chain links TRBV9 to TRBJ2-5; D remains ambiguous. The CDR3 runs 13 residues. Per germline, CDR1 SGDLS and CDR2 YYNGEE. V lost 0 bases and J 3 bases, leaving 6 bases between the germline ends. The CDR3 region has the DNA TGTGCCAGCAGCGTAGGGCCAAAAGAGACCCAGTACTTC. It specifies CASSVGPKETQYF.

Only one count was recorded for this clone. This chain joins TRBV7-9 and TRBJ2-7, with no clear D. This CDR3 has 14 residues. Germline-derived CDR1 and CDR2 are SEHNR and FQNEAQ (reference sequence). V lost 3 bases and J lost 5, with 14 bases in between. CDR3 DNA sequence: TGTGCCAGCAGCTTCTTGGGCCCTGACCACGAGCAGTACTTC. This gives the protein CASSFLGPDHEQYF. Variable domain in full (rest from reference TRBV7-9 and TRBJ2-7): DTGVSQNPRHKITKRGQNVTFRCDPISEHNRLYWYRQTLGQGPEFLTYFQNEAQLEKSRLLSDRFSAERPKGSFSTLEIQRTEQGDSAMYLCASSFLGPDHEQYFGPGTRLTVT.

This chain connects TRBV27 to TRBJ2-7, with D perhaps TRBD1 (6 bases). The ends were cut back, 5 bases at V and 5 bases at J, with 13 bases in the middle. The CDR3 has 13 residues. Germline values: CDR1 MNHEY, CDR2 SMNVEV (reference sequence). The CDR3 coding sequence is TGTGCCAGCAGTCCGTTTAACAGGGACGAGCAGTACTTC. Encoded protein: CASSPFNRDEQYF.

This clone was seen once. The CDR3 nucleotides read TGTGCCTGGAGTGTAGAGGGACAGGGGGCGATCTACGAGCAGTACTTC. This sequence encodes CAWSVEGQGAIYEQYF. This chain uses TRBV30 with TRBJ2-7; 12 bases map to TRBD1. Germline loops: CDR1 GTSNPN, CDR2 SVGIG (reference sequence). Unmatched junction bases numbered 6, after V lost 0 bases and J lost 3 bases. The CDR3 has 16 amino acids. Full variable domain (outside the CDR3, taken from reference TRBV30 and TRBJ2-7): SQTIHQWPATLVQPVGSPLSLECTVEGTSNPNLYWYRQAAGRGLQLLFYSVGIGQISSEVPQNLSASRPQDRQFILSSKKLLLSDSGFYLCAWSVEGQGAIYEQYFGPGTRLTVT.

This chain links TRBV27 with TRBJ2-1; TRBD2 matches at 10 bases. The CDR3 is 16 amino acids. V was clipped by 5 bases and J by 7 bases; unmatched bases: 11. Germline V lookup: CDR1 MNHEY, CDR2 SMNVEV (reference sequence). The CDR3 region is CASSAQLAGPRNEQFF. CDR3 coding DNA: TGTGCCAGCAGTGCCCAACTAGCGGGGCCTAGGAATGAGCAGTTCTTC.

V is TRBV30 and J is TRBJ1-1; 9 bases fit TRBD1. The CDR3 is 15 residues long. V shed 3 bases and J 0 bases; nucleotides not matched to a gene: 5. The germline V gene encodes CDR1 GTSNPN and CDR2 SVGIG (reference sequence). The CDR3 loop is CAWSGTGILNTEAFF. CDR3 sequence (DNA): TGTGCCTGGAGCGGGACAGGGATCTTGAACACTGAAGCTTTCTTT.

This chain uses TRBV5-4 with TRBJ1-2; D may be TRBD1 (5 bases). Germline assignment: CDR1 SGHNT and CDR2 YYREEE (reference sequence). The V end was cut by 4 bases, the J end by 0 bases, with 13 bases between. This CDR3 region has 15 residues. DNA of the CDR3: TGTGCCAGCAGCCCGGGGGACGGAGCTAACTATGGCTACACCTTC. Translating gives CASSPGDGANYGYTF.

The V gene is TRBV4-1, the J gene TRBJ1-5; perhaps TRBD1 as D (5 bases). Trimming shortened V by 0 bases and J by 4 bases, and 16 bases separated the two germline ends. CDR3 length: 17 amino acids. CDR1 is MGHRA and CDR2 is YSYEKL in the germline V gene. The CDR3 DNA sequence: TGCGCCAGCAGCCAAGATCTTAGAGGGGAGGGAAATCAGCCCCAGCATTTT. This codes for CASSQDLRGEGNQPQHF.

The genes are TRBV13 and TRBJ2-3, with a possible D match to TRBD2 (7 bases). This CDR3 is 13 amino acids long. Trimming pared 5 bases from V and 7 bases from J, leaving 13 bases between. Germline V gives CDR1 PRHDT, CDR2 FYEKMQ (reference sequence). This chain's CDR3 is CASSGGALYTQYF. CDR3 DNA sequence: TGTGCCAGCAGCGGGGGGGCTTTATATACGCAGTATTTT.

The chain joins TRBV5-8 to TRBJ1-2; 8 nucleotides agree with TRBD1. Germline-derived CDR1 and CDR2 are SGHTS and YDEGEE. V lost 4 bases and J lost 2; bases outside the gene matches: 4. This CDR3 contains 14 residues. CDR3 in amino acids: CASSARTGNYGYTF. CDR3 bases: TGTGCCAGCAGCGCACGGACAGGGAACTATGGCTACACCTTC.

This clone was detected only once. V usage is TRBV13 and J usage is TRBJ2-2; 12 bases are a match to TRBD2. J was trimmed by 5 bases and V by 5 bases; bases with no gene match: 24. Germline assignment: CDR1 PRHDT and CDR2 FYEKMQ (reference sequence). The CDR3 has 22 amino acids. The DNA of the CDR3 is TGTGCCAGCAGCAATTCGGTTCAGGGGGGCAGACTAGCGGGAGCCCCTACCGGGGAGCTGTTTTTT. Protein product: CASSNSVQGGRLAGAPTGELFF.

The chain uses TRBV9 and TRBJ2-2; 7 bases line up with TRBD1. CDR1 SGDLS and CDR2 YYNGEE come from the germline V gene. V shed 0 bases and J 5 bases; nucleotides not matched to a gene: 10. This CDR3 has 17 amino acids. CDR3 residues: CASSVVGTAARTGELFF. CDR3 DNA sequence: TGTGCCAGCAGCGTAGTTGGGACAGCGGCTCGAACCGGGGAGCTGTTTTTT.

This sequence joins TRBV6-1 and TRBJ1-5; 10 bases align to TRBD1. CDR1 is MNHNS, CDR2 SASEGT, per germline. The ends lost 8 bases at V and 1 base at J; junction bases unmatched: 5. There are 15 residues in the CDR3. The CDR3 protein is CASPDRGRSNQPQHF. CDR3 sequence (DNA): TGTGCCAGCCCGGACAGGGGGAGGAGCAATCAGCCCCAGCATTTT.

The V gene is TRBV7-2, the J gene TRBJ1-2; D ambiguous. The CDR3 has 14 residues. In germline, CDR1 is SGHTA, CDR2 FQGNSA. V shed 2 bases and J shed 2 bases, with 9 bases lying between them. The CDR3 here is CASSLIQRNYGYTF. The CDR3 region has the DNA TGTGCCAGCAGCTTAATACAGAGAAACTATGGCTACACCTTC.

J is TRBJ2-7 and V is TRBV7-8, with D possibly matching TRBD2 (6 bases). The germline CDR1 and CDR2 sequences are SGHVS and FQNEAQ. Trimming pared 5 bases from V and 3 bases from J, leaving 8 bases between. The CDR3 loop spans 12 amino acids. CDR3 sequence reads: CASSQTSYEQYF. The CDR3 nucleotides read TGTGCCAGCAGCCAGACTAGCTACGAGCAGTACTTC.

This clone occurred a few times. V usage is TRBV4-1 and J usage is TRBJ1-6; D uncertain. V lost 3 bases to trimming and J lost 7 bases, with 19 bases between them. CDR1 MGHRA and CDR2 YSYEKL come from the germline V gene. This CDR3 has 17 residues. DNA of the CDR3: TGCGCCAGCAGCCAGGACCACTATGGTGGAGGAAATTCACCCCTCCACTTT. Translated: CASSQDHYGGGNSPLHF.

The V and J genes are TRBV2 and TRBJ1-2; D perhaps matches TRBD1 (6 bases). This CDR3 comprises 13 residues. Germline V gene sequence: CDR1 SNHLY, CDR2 FYNNEI. V lost 3 bases and J lost 3, with 8 bases in between. The CDR3 DNA reads as TGTGCCAGCAGTGATCAGGGGTACTATGGCTACACCTTC. It encodes CASSDQGYYGYTF.

This clone was recorded a few times. This chain connects TRBV2 to TRBJ2-1; D might be TRBD2 (6 bases). Trimming left V 5 bases short and J 10 bases short, with 15 bases between. Germline V gene lookup returns CDR1 SNHLY and CDR2 FYNNEI. CDR3 size: 13 residues. The CDR3, as DNA: TGTGCCAGCAGTAGGGGCGGGATGGAGGAGCAGTTCTTC. It is translated as CASSRGGMEEQFF.

The chain has TRBV28 and TRBJ2-7, with 11 bases fitting TRBD2. With V trimmed by 2 bases and J by 0 bases, 12 bases remained unmatched. In germline, CDR1 is MDHEN, CDR2 SYDVKM. The CDR3 is 19 amino acids. In DNA, the CDR3 is TGTGCCAGCAGTTTAGTTGGACTAGCGGGCCTAAGGAGCTCCTACGAGCAGTACTTC. Encoded protein: CASSLVGLAGLRSSYEQYF.

A note on this clone: One junction end does not reproduce the germline sequence, and a read error may be involved. The chain has TRBV2 and TRBJ2-7, with D hard to call. The germline gives CDR1 SNHLY, CDR2 FYNNEI. CDR3 size: 12 residues. The CDR3 DNA reads as TGTGCCAGCAGTGACGGCGCCTACGAGCGGTACTTC. The encoded protein is CASSDGAYERYF.

This rearrangement joins TRBV2 to TRBJ1-2, with TRBD1 matching 8 bases. V shed 5 bases, J shed 3 bases, and the junction held 8 bases outside the gene matches. Germline V gene sequence: CDR1 SNHLY, CDR2 FYNNEI. The CDR3 length is 15 residues. The CDR3 protein is CASSRGQGGDYGYTF. For the CDR3, the DNA is TGTGCCAGCAGTAGAGGACAGGGAGGGGACTATGGCTACACCTTC.

This chain joins TRBV28 and TRBJ2-7; D may be TRBD1 (6 bases). Trimming took 5 bases from V and 5 from J, leaving 19 bases between them. Germline assignment: CDR1 MDHEN and CDR2 SYDVKM. The CDR3 totals 15 residues. CDR3 nucleotide sequence: TGTGCCAGCAGTCCCCGCCCCGCAGGGGCCCACGAGCAGTACTTC. Translated, it gives CASSPRPAGAHEQYF. Full variable domain (remainder filled in from reference TRBV28 and TRBJ2-7): DVKVTQSSRYLVKRTGEKVFLECVQDMDHENMFWYRQDPGLGLRLIYFSYDVKMKEKGDIPEGYSVSREKKERFSLILESASTNQTSMYLCASSPRPAGAHEQYFGPGTRLTVT.